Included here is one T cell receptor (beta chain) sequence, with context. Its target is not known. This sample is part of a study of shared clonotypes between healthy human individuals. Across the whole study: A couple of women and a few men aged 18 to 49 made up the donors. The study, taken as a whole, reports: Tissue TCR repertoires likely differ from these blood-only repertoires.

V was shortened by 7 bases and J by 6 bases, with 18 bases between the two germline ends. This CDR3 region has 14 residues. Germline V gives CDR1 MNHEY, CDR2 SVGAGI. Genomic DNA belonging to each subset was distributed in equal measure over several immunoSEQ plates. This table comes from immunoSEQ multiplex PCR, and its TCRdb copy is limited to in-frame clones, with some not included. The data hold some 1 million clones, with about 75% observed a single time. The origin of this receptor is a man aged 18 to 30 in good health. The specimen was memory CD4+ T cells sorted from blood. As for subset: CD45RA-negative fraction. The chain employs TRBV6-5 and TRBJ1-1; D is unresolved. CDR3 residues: CASNSGTGVAEAFF. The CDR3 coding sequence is TGTGCCAGCAATAGTGGCACGGGTGTAGCTGAAGCTTTCTTT.